The 5 T cell receptor beta chains given below trace back to one sample, sequenced in a study of cytomegalovirus exposure and HLA in healthy donors. Researchers ran the PCR with 60 Vbeta and 13 Jbeta primers. TCRdb's table, derived via immunoSEQ multiplex PCR, lists solely in-frame clones and lacks some. The sample contains about 160,000 clones, around 80% of which appear only once. Sequenced input: PBMCs. These TCRs come from a male donor in good health and CMV-seropositive.

The V and J genes are TRBV18 and TRBJ1-5; D may be TRBD1 (6 bases). V was clipped by 3 bases and J by 7 bases, with 22 bases between them. Per the germline V gene, CDR1 is KGHSH and CDR2 is LQKENI. CDR3 length: 17 amino acids. The CDR3: CASSPKLLGGAGQPQHF. In DNA form, the CDR3 reads TGTGCCAGCTCACCTAAGTTACTTGGGGGCGCAGGGCAGCCCCAGCATTTT.

The chain links TRBV27 to TRBJ2-3; 8 positions match TRBD2. Trimming took 6 bases from V and 6 from J; bases not matched to a gene: 11. Looked up from germline, CDR1 is MNHEY and CDR2 is SMNVEV (reference sequence). The CDR3 length is 15 residues. The CDR3: CASRKTSVEVDTQYF. CDR3 in DNA: TGTGCCAGCAGAAAGACTAGCGTGGAAGTGGATACGCAGTATTTT.

The rearrangement joins TRBV4-1 to TRBJ2-3; 7 positions match TRBD2. Germline CDR1 MGHRA, CDR2 YSYEKL. The CDR3 runs 18 residues. Unmatched junction bases numbered 13, after V lost 0 bases and J lost 4 bases. CDR3 DNA sequence: TGCGCCAGCAGCCAAGATTGGGGCTGGGCGGGAGTGGCAGATACGCAGTATTTT. Translated, it gives CASSQDWGWAGVADTQYF.

The chain has TRBV9 and TRBJ2-5; 10 positions match TRBD2. This CDR3 is 13 amino acids long. Germline lookup yields CDR1 SGDLS and CDR2 YYNGEE. V lost 3 bases to trimming and J lost 13 bases; unmatched junction nucleotides: 9. DNA of the CDR3: TGTGCCAGCAGCGGGGCTAGCGGGAGTTCTCCGTACTTC. The encoded protein is CASSGASGSSPYF.

The chain carries TRBV28 and TRBJ2-7, with 9 positions matching TRBD1. J lost 7 bases, V lost 5 bases, and 12 bases had no gene match. CDR3 size: 15 residues. Germline V lookup: CDR1 MDHEN, CDR2 SYDVKM. CDR3 DNA sequence: TGTGCCAGCAGTACCTCCGGGACAGGGTATGTAGAGCAGTACTTC. Its protein product is CASSTSGTGYVEQYF.